These 17 T cell receptor beta chains were sequenced from one sample in a study of blood T cell repertoires in COVID-19. The repertoire was sequenced with immunoSEQ multiplex PCR; TCRdb's copy has only in-frame clones and lacks some. The sample lists roughly 100,000 clones, about nine tenths occurring once. Material for sequencing was peripheral blood. Receptor source: a woman older than 75 in a cohort sampled during active COVID-19.

The chain recombines TRBV3-1 (or the pseudogene TRBV3-2) with TRBJ1-6; 8 nucleotides agree with TRBD1. CDR1 is LGHDT and CDR2 is YNNKEL in the germline V gene (reference sequence). The V gene end was trimmed by 11 bases and the J gene end by 10 bases; junction bases not matched to a gene: 13. This CDR3 comprises 14 residues. In DNA form, the CDR3 reads TGTGCCTCAAGGCAGGGGGCAATTGGGTCACCCCTCCACTTT. As protein: CASRQGAIGSPLHF.

The chain recombines TRBV6-4 with TRBJ1-2, with D perhaps TRBD1 (5 bases). This CDR3 is 14 amino acids long. Looked up from germline, CDR1 is MRHNA and CDR2 is SNTAGT. V dropped 7 bases and J dropped 7 bases, with 19 bases sitting between them. CDR3 in amino acids: CASNPGLGYGGYTF. CDR3 coding DNA: TGTGCCAGCAACCCGGGACTCGGATACGGTGGCTACACCTTC.

The chain carries TRBV18 and TRBJ1-1; D is unresolved. CDR1 KGHSH and CDR2 LQKENI come from the germline V gene. The CDR3 length is 13 residues. Trimming cost V 4 bases and J 7 bases, with 13 bases left between them. The CDR3 bases are TGTGCCAGCTCACTTTCGGGAGGGAGTGAAGCTTTCTTT. Amino acid sequence: CASSLSGGSEAFF.

The rearrangement uses TRBV4-1 and TRBJ1-5; the D gene is possibly TRBD1 (6 bases). The CDR3 is 15 residues long. Deletions cut 0 bases from V and 2 bases from J, with 8 bases between. Germline CDR1 and CDR2: MGHRA and YSYEKL. CDR3 sequence: CASSQEGAGNQPQHF. The CDR3 DNA reads as TGCGCCAGCAGCCAAGAGGGGGCGGGCAATCAGCCCCAGCATTTT.

The V and J genes are TRBV30 and TRBJ1-5; weak D call: TRBD1 (6 bases). This CDR3 spans 14 amino acids. Germline V gene data show CDR1 as GTSNPN and CDR2 as SVGIG (reference sequence). Trimming pared 2 bases from V and 4 bases from J, leaving 12 bases between. For the CDR3, the DNA is TGTGCCTGGAGTCGGCCTCAGGGGAATCAGCCCCAGCATTTT. The encoded protein is CAWSRPQGNQPQHF.

The chain combines TRBV27 with TRBJ2-1; D perhaps matches TRBD2 (6 bases). Trimming left V 3 bases short and J 3 bases short, with 9 bases between. Germline V gene data show CDR1 as MNHEY and CDR2 as SMNVEV (reference sequence). CDR3 length: 14 residues. CDR3 nucleotide sequence: TGTGCCAGCAGTTTCGGGACTTACTACAATGAGCAGTTCTTC. Its translation is CASSFGTYYNEQFF.

The V gene is TRBV6-5, the J gene TRBJ2-7, with 8 nucleotides matching TRBD2. This CDR3 is 15 amino acids long. In germline, CDR1 is MNHEY, CDR2 SVGAGI. The V and J ends lost 1 base and 7 bases, in that order; junction bases with no gene match: 9. The CDR3 nucleotides are TGTGCCAGCAGTTACTTCGTGGCGGGGGGTGGGGAGCAGTACTTC. Amino acids: CASSYFVAGGGEQYF.

This CDR3 reads CASSRGLAGLNTGELFF. CDR3 bases: TGTGCCAGCAGCCGAGGACTAGCGGGACTGAACACCGGGGAGCTGTTTTTT. This sequence joins TRBV7-9 and TRBJ2-2; 12 positions agree with TRBD2. The trim removed 5 bases at V and 1 base at J, leaving 5 bases unmatched. Germline-derived CDR1 and CDR2 are SEHNR and FQNEAQ (reference sequence). The CDR3 has 17 amino acids.

The rearrangement joins TRBV3-1 (or the pseudogene TRBV3-2) to TRBJ2-1, with 7 bases aligning to TRBD1. This CDR3 spans 15 amino acids. The ends lost 4 bases at V and 5 bases at J; junction bases unmatched: 8. Germline V lookup: CDR1 LGHDT, CDR2 YNNKEL (reference sequence). CDR3 loop: CASSRPSDRNNEQFF. The CDR3 DNA sequence: TGTGCCAGCAGCCGACCGTCGGACAGGAACAATGAGCAGTTCTTC.

V gene TRBV28 combines with J gene TRBJ1-2; D uncertain. V dropped 6 bases and J dropped 5 bases, with 7 bases sitting between them. CDR1 and CDR2 (germline): MDHEN, SYDVKM. CDR3 length: 11 residues. CDR3 in DNA: TGTGCCAGCAGGTACGGGTATGGCTACACCTTC. Its protein product is CASRYGYGYTF.

The chain couples TRBV7-6 to TRBJ2-3, with TRBD2 matching over 7 bases. Germline V gene data show CDR1 as SGHVS and CDR2 as FNYEAQ. The length of the CDR3 is 16 residues. The V segment lost 5 bases and the J segment 4 bases; nucleotides outside the gene matches: 12. The CDR3 reads CASSPRLAAGADTQYF. The CDR3 coding sequence is TGTGCCAGCAGCCCCCGGCTCGCGGCGGGAGCAGATACGCAGTATTTT. Combining the CDR3 with reference TRBV7-6 and TRBJ2-3 gives the whole variable domain GAGVSQSPRYKVTKRGQDVALRCDPISGHVSLYWYRQALGQGPEFLTYFNYEAQQDKSGLPNDRFSAERPEGSISTLTIQRTEQRDSAMYRCASSPRLAAGADTQYFGPGTRLTVL.

The J gene is TRBJ1-3, the V gene TRBV5-4, with D unresolved. V shed 1 base and J shed 2 bases, with 4 bases lying between them. This CDR3 contains 13 residues. Germline loops: CDR1 SGHNT, CDR2 YYREEE (reference sequence). The CDR3 region has the DNA TGTGCCAGCAGCTTGAAGCCTGGAAACACCATATATTTT. Translation: CASSLKPGNTIYF.

CDR3 DNA sequence: TGTGCCAGCAGCCAGGGGCCAAATTCACCCCTCCACTTT. Amino acid sequence: CASSQGPNSPLHF. This sequence joins TRBV7-9 and TRBJ1-6; maybe TRBD1 (6 bases). The germline gives CDR1 SEHNR, CDR2 FQNEAQ (reference sequence). This CDR3 region has 13 residues. V dropped 5 bases and J dropped 7 bases, with 9 bases sitting between them.

The V and J genes are TRBV10-3 and TRBJ2-1, with D perhaps matching TRBD2 (5 bases). The germline V gene has CDR1 ENHRY and CDR2 SYGVKD. The V and J ends lost 4 bases and 6 bases respectively, with 7 bases between them. The CDR3 runs to 12 residues. This CDR3 is CAISAEANEQFF. DNA for the CDR3: TGTGCCATCAGTGCGGAGGCCAATGAGCAGTTCTTC.

This clone was counted once. The chain combines TRBV10-2 with TRBJ1-3; the D is unclear. CDR1 and CDR2 from the germline V gene are WSHSY and SAAADI. CDR3 length: 16 residues. The V gene lost 7 bases and the J gene lost 0 bases, with 16 bases spanning the gap. CDR3 DNA sequence: TGCGCCAGCAAGGATGGGAGGGCTCTCTCTGGAAACACCATATATTTT. Amino acid sequence: CASKDGRALSGNTIYF.

V usage is TRBV7-2 and J usage is TRBJ2-1; D may be TRBD2 (5 bases). Between the trimmed V and J ends, which lost 7 bases and 11 bases, there was a span of 27 bases. CDR3 length equals 16 residues. Germline V gene sequence: CDR1 SGHTA, CDR2 FQGNSA. The CDR3 sequence is CASTPKGVPPGMKQFF. The CDR3 bases are TGTGCCAGCACCCCCAAGGGAGTCCCTCCGGGAATGAAGCAGTTCTTC.

The chain uses TRBV28 and TRBJ2-7; 11 bases are shared with TRBD2. Germline trimming cut 3 bases from V and 4 bases from J; bases unmatched to any gene: 14. The germline CDR1 and CDR2 sequences are MDHEN and SYDVKM. The CDR3 length is 18 residues. The CDR3 nucleotides are TGTGCCAGCAGTTTGCCCCAAATAGCGGGAGGGCCGAGGTACGAGCAGTACTTC. Translation: CASSLPQIAGGPRYEQYF. Filled out from reference TRBV28 and TRBJ2-7, the complete variable domain reads DVKVTQSSRYLVKRTGEKVFLECVQDMDHENMFWYRQDPGLGLRLIYFSYDVKMKEKGDIPEGYSVSREKKERFSLILESASTNQTSMYLCASSLPQIAGGPRYEQYFGPGTRLTVT.